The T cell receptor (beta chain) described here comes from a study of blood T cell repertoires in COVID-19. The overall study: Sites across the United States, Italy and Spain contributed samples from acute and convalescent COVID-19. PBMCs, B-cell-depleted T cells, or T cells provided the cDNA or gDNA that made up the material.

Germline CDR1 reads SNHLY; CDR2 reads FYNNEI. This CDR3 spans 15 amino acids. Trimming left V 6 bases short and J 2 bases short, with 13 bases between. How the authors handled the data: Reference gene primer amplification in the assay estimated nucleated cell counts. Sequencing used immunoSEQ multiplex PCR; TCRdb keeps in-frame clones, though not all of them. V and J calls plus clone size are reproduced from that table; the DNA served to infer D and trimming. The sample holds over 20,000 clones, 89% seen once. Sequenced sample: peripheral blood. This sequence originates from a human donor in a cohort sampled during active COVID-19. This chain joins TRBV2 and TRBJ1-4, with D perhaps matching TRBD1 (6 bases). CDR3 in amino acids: CASRVRQETNEKLFF. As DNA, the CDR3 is TGTGCCAGCAGGGTCAGACAGGAGACTAATGAAAAACTGTTTTTT.